This T cell receptor beta chain was found in a study of CD8+ T cells in alopecia areata (dated by TCRdb to the late 2010s). For the wider study: Treated patients were enrolled in an open-label pilot trial of oral tofacitinib, 5 to 10 mg twice daily, for moderate-to-severe alopecia areata. Tofacitinib was administered for 6 to 18 months, and 6 months of follow-up off drug were then conducted to assess delayed response and recurrence. In treated patients, disease severity was measured using the SALT score, which gives the percentage of scalp surface area affected. In both human patients and the C3H/HeJ mouse model, the study applied high-throughput TCRbeta sequencing to look at T cell clonal expansion in alopecia areata. Scalp tissue and sorted CD4+ and CD8+ peripheral blood T cells from patchy and totalis/universalis alopecia areata patients and from healthy controls were covered by human TCRbeta sequencing. Patients on tofacitinib were biopsied at baseline and after 4 and 24 weeks of treatment, and several of the patients also had a later scalp biopsy. Scalp clonality was compared among normal scalp (n=4), patchy alopecia areata scalp (n=8), and alopecia totalis/universalis scalp (n=8). RNA was extracted with the PAXgene miRNA kit for fixed scalp, the miRNeasy kit for PBMCs, and the RNeasy kit for mouse skin. TCRbeta CDR3 regions were amplified by immunoSEQ multiplex PCR with 35 Vbeta forward and 13 Jbeta reverse primers.

Turning to this clone: No antigen is known for it. The junction departs from germline at one end; a sequencing error may be responsible.

CDR1 and CDR2 (SGHRS, YFSETQ) derive from the germline V gene. The CDR3, from cysteine to phenylalanine, totals 14 residues. Only the CDR3 DNA is retained, 42 bases long and in frame from the first base. Library generation was performed with the immunoSEQ multiplex PCR assay. To provide template for TCR sequencing, every sample had RNA extracted and reverse transcribed into cDNA. SuperScript III was used for first-strand cDNA synthesis, primed with a 2:1 mix of oligo-dT and random hexamers. A synthetic immune receptor repertoire was used to measure amplification bias, and any remaining bias was corrected computationally. The study's own analysis went as follows. Raw reads were preprocessed to remove errors, and CDR3 was defined by IMGT conventions from the conserved cysteine to phenylalanine. To get clonality, Shannon entropy was normalized by log2 of the number of productive unique TCRs and the result was subtracted from 1. Whether each scalp clone was CD4 or CD8 was inferred by checking scalp TCRbeta sequences against the CD4 and CD8 repertoires from sorted blood. Imported from immuneACCESS, the table was reduced by TCRdb to in-frame sequences with V and J called. These copies leave out some clones; in studies compared against another copy, an unresolved V gene accounts for under half, and the cause of the remainder is not known. V and J calls and clone size are as listed in that table; D and trimming were resolved from the DNA. The sample yields some 58,000 clones; 35% to 55% were counted once. Clones ranked in the top ten supply roughly 22% of the sample.

The investigation overall reported the following: Shared TCR sequences between patients were less evident than in mice, which may be partly attributable to HLA diversity in the patient population. Tofacitinib significantly lowered scalp clonality and the number of expanded CD8+ clones among the top 100 scalp clones. Lesional scalp, especially in alopecia totalis/universalis, showed higher clonality and more expanded CD8+ clones than normal scalp, suggesting antigenic drive. Because the treated cohort was small and had just a single nonresponder, larger studies are needed to establish links between baseline CD8+ expansion and response. Unlike mouse skin, where gammadelta T cells dominate, normal human skin contains resident alphabeta T cells that get sequenced too, which complicates analysis of the scalp TCR repertoire. During tofacitinib treatment, many expanded lesional clones stuck around in both scalp and blood, and this persistence may partly explain why relapse happens after treatment is stopped.

In the paper's terms, the treatment or condition label means: oral pan-JAK inhibitor, 5-10 mg twice daily. Lesional scalp punch biopsies and peripheral blood were collected from alopecia areata patients. PBMCs were isolated by density centrifugation and stained for CD3, CD4 and CD8, and CD4+ and CD8+ T cells were sorted on a FACSAria. The receptor's source is a human donor with alopecia areata. The chain was built from TRBV5-1 and TRBJ1-5; the D segment could be TRBD1, given 6 matching bases. This specimen was CD8+ T cells sorted from blood, taken at roughly week 36, from a patient treated with tofacitinib. The CDR3 reads as follows: CASSFRGGNQPQHF. DNA sequence: TGCGCCAGTAGCTTCAGGGGTGGCAATCAGCCCCAGCATTTT.